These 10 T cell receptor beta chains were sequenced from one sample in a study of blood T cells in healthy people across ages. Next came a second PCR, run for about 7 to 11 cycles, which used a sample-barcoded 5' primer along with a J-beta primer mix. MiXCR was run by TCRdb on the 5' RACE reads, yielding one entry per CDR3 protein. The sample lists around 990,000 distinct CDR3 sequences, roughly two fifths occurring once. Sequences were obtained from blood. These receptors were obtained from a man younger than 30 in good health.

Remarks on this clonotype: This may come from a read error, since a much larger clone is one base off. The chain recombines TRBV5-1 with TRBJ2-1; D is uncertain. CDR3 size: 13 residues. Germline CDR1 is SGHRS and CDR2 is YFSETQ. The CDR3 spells CASILVGHNEQFF. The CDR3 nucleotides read TGCGCCAGCATCTTGGTGGGCCACAATGAGCAGTTCTTC. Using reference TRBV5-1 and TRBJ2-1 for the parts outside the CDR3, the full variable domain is KAGVTQTPRYLIKTRGQQVTLSCSPISGHRSVSWYQQTPGQGLQFLFEYFSETQRNKGNFPGRFSGRQFSNSRSEMNVSTLELGDSALYLCASILVGHNEQFFGPGTRLTVL.

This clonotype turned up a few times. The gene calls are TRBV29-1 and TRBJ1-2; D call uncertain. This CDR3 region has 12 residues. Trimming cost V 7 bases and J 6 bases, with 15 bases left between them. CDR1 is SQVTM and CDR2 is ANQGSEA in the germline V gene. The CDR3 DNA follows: TGCAGCGCCCGGCTAGGGTCTCATGGCTACACCTTC. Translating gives CSARLGSHGYTF.

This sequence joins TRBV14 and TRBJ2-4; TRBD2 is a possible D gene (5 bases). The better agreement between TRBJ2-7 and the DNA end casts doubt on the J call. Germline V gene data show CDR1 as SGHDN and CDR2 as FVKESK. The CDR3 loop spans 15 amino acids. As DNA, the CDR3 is TGTGCCAGCAGCCTTACAGCTAGCCTCCCCTACGAGCAGTACTTC. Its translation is CASSLTASLPYEQYF.

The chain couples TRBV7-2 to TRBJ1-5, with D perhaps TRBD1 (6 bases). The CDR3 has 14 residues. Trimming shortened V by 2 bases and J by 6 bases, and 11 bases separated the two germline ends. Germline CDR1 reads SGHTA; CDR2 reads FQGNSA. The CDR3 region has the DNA TGTGCCAGCAGCTTAAAACAGGGATCTCAGCCCCAGCATTTT. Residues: CASSLKQGSQPQHF.

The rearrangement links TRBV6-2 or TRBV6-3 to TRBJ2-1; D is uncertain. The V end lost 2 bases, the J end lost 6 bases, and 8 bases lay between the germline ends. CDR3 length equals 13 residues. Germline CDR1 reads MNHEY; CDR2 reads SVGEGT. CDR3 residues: CASSYGDPNEQFF. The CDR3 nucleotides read TGTGCCAGCAGTTACGGCGACCCCAATGAGCAGTTCTTC.

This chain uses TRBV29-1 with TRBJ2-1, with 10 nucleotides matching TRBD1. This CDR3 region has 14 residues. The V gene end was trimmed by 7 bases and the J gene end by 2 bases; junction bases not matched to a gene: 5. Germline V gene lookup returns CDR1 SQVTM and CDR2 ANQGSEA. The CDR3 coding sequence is TGCAGCGCAGCCGGGACAGGGGCCTACAATGAGCAGTTCTTC. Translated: CSAAGTGAYNEQFF.

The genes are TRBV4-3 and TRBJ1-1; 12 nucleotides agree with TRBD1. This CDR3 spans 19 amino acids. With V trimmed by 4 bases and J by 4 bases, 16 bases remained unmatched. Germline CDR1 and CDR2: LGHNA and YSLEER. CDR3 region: CASSPRLPGQGAESTEAFF. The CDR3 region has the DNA TGCGCCAGCAGCCCAAGATTACCGGGACAGGGGGCAGAGAGCACTGAAGCTTTCTTT.

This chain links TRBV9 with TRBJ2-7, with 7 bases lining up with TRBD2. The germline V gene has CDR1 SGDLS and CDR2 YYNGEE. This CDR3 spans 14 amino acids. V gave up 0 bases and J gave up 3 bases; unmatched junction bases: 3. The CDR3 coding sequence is TGTGCCAGCAGCGTAGGGGGGGGTCTCTACGAGCAGTACTTC. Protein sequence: CASSVGGGLYEQYF. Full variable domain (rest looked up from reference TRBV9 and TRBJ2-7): DSGVTQTPKHLITATGQRVTLRCSPRSGDLSVYWYQQSLDQGLQFLIQYYNGEERAKGNILERFSAQQFPDLHSELNLSSLELGDSALYFCASSVGGGLYEQYFGPGTRLTVT.

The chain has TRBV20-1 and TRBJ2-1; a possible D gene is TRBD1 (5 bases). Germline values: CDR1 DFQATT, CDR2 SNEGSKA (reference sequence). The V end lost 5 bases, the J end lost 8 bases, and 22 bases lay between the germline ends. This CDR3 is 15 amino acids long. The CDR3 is CSAHKGEWGSDEQFF. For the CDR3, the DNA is TGCAGTGCTCACAAAGGGGAATGGGGCAGCGATGAGCAGTTCTTC.

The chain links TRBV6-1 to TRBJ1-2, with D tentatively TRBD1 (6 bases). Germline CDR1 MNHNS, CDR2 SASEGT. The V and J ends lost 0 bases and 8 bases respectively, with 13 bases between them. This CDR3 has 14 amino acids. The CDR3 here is CASSEAWGARGYTF. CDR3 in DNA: TGTGCCAGCAGTGAAGCGTGGGGGGCGCGCGGCTACACCTTC.